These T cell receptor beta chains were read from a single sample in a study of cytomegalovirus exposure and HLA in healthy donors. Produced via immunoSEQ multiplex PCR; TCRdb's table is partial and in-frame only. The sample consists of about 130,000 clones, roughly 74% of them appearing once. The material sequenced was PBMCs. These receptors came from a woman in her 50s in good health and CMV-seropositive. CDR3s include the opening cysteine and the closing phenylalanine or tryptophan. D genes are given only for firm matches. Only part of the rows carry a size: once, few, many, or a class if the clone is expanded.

CDR3aa: CASSWHQSDTGELFF
CDR3nt: TGTGCCAGCAGTTGGCACCAAAGTGACACCGGGGAGCTGTTTTTT
v_gene: TRBV25-1
j_gene: TRBJ2-2
d_gene: .
abundance: .

CDR3aa: CASSLGAGGGYGYTF
CDR3nt: TGTGCCAGCAGCTTAGGGGCCGGAGGAGGCTATGGCTACACCTTC
v_gene: TRBV7-6
j_gene: TRBJ1-2
d_gene: .
abundance: .

CDR3aa: CASSRDRGLGNTIYF
CDR3nt: TGTGCCAGCAGTAGGGACAGGGGGCTTGGAAACACCATATATTTT
v_gene: TRBV6-5
j_gene: TRBJ1-3
d_gene: TRBD1
abundance: .

CDR3aa: CAAGGGNYGYTF
CDR3nt: TGTGCCGCGGGGGGGGGTAACTATGGCTACACCTTC
v_gene: TRBV7-2
j_gene: TRBJ1-2
d_gene: .
abundance: .

CDR3aa: CASSKYERDTGELFF
CDR3nt: TGTGCCAGCTCAAAATACGAACGGGACACCGGGGAGCTGTTTTTT
v_gene: TRBV18
j_gene: TRBJ2-2
d_gene: .
abundance: few

CDR3aa: CASSFIGGDSTDTQYF
CDR3nt: TGTGCCAGCAGCTTTATAGGGGGGGATAGCACAGATACGCAGTATTTT
v_gene: TRBV11-3
j_gene: TRBJ2-3
d_gene: .
abundance: few

CDR3aa: CASSLQGSGQPQHF
CDR3nt: TGTGCCAGCAGCTTACAGGGGTCCGGGCAGCCCCAGCATTTT
v_gene: TRBV5-6
j_gene: TRBJ1-5
d_gene: TRBD1
abundance: .

CDR3aa: CASSIRQGTYQETQYF
CDR3nt: TGTGCCAGTAGTATTAGGCAGGGGACGTACCAAGAGACCCAGTACTTC
v_gene: TRBV19
j_gene: TRBJ2-5
d_gene: .
abundance: .

CDR3aa: CSVATGANVLTF
CDR3nt: TGCAGCGTTGCCACTGGGGCCAACGTCCTGACTTTC
v_gene: TRBV29-1
j_gene: TRBJ2-6
d_gene: .
abundance: .

CDR3aa: CASSSLGQATEAFF
CDR3nt: TGTGCCAGCAGCTCTCTGGGGCAGGCCACTGAAGCTTTCTTT
v_gene: TRBV7-9
j_gene: TRBJ1-1
d_gene: .
abundance: .

CDR3aa: CASSEVGRSDTQYF
CDR3nt: TGTGCCAGCAGTGAAGTGGGCAGATCAGATACGCAGTATTTT
v_gene: TRBV6-5
j_gene: TRBJ2-3
d_gene: .
abundance: .

CDR3aa: CASSSGSGLNYGYTF
CDR3nt: TGTGCCAGCAGTTCCGGATCAGGCCTAAACTATGGCTACACCTTC
v_gene: TRBV11-3
j_gene: TRBJ1-2
d_gene: .
abundance: few

CDR3aa: CASKAPSGASGELFF
CDR3nt: TGTGCCAGCAAGGCCCCTAGCGGGGCCTCCGGGGAGCTGTTTTTT
v_gene: TRBV6-1
j_gene: TRBJ2-2
d_gene: TRBD2
abundance: .

CDR3aa: CASSEVGRSDTQYF
CDR3nt: TGTGCCAGCAGTGAAGTGGGCAGATCAGATACGCAGTATTTT
v_gene: TRBV6-1
j_gene: TRBJ2-3
d_gene: .
abundance: many

CDR3aa: CASSVPGQGLIQYF
CDR3nt: TGTGCCAGTAGTGTACCGGGACAGGGTCTCATTCAGTACTTC
v_gene: TRBV19
j_gene: TRBJ2-4
d_gene: TRBD1
abundance: .

CDR3aa: CSVGVPYNEQFF
CDR3nt: TGCAGCGTAGGGGTCCCCTACAATGAGCAGTTCTTC
v_gene: TRBV29-1
j_gene: TRBJ2-1
d_gene: .
abundance: once

CDR3aa: CASRQRGRNLETQYF
CDR3nt: TGTGCCAGCAGACAGAGGGGGCGCAACTTAGAGACCCAGTACTTC
v_gene: TRBV6-6
j_gene: TRBJ2-5
d_gene: TRBD1
abundance: .

CDR3aa: CASSTLSGDGIQYF
CDR3nt: TGTGCCAGCAGCACCCTTAGCGGGGACGGCATTCAGTACTTC
v_gene: TRBV5-6
j_gene: TRBJ2-4
d_gene: TRBD2
abundance: .

CDR3aa: CASRPGRASTDTQYF
CDR3nt: TGTGCCAGCAGACCCGGCAGGGCGAGCACAGATACGCAGTATTTT
v_gene: TRBV5-4
j_gene: TRBJ2-3
d_gene: .
abundance: .

CDR3aa: CASSPEGVSEAFF
CDR3nt: TGTGCCAGCAGTCCCGAGGGGGTTAGTGAAGCTTTCTTT
v_gene: TRBV27
j_gene: TRBJ1-1
d_gene: .
abundance: .

CDR3aa: CSVENRERMDGYTF
CDR3nt: TGCAGCGTTGAGAACAGGGAGCGGATGGATGGCTACACCTTC
v_gene: TRBV29-1
j_gene: TRBJ1-2
d_gene: .
abundance: .

CDR3aa: CASSVRGGSGANVLTF
CDR3nt: TGTGCCAGCAGCGTACGGGGGGGCTCTGGGGCCAACGTCCTGACTTTC
v_gene: TRBV9
j_gene: TRBJ2-6
d_gene: TRBD2
abundance: .

CDR3aa: CASSVLGIGNEQFF
CDR3nt: TGTGCCAGCAGCGTTCTCGGGATCGGCAATGAGCAGTTCTTC
v_gene: TRBV5-4
j_gene: TRBJ2-1
d_gene: .
abundance: .

CDR3aa: CASSDPDRGYGYTF
CDR3nt: TGTGCCAGCAGCGACCCTGACAGGGGCTATGGCTACACCTTC
v_gene: TRBV7-9
j_gene: TRBJ1-2
d_gene: TRBD1
abundance: .

CDR3aa: CASSSQGGSGGETQYF
CDR3nt: TGTGCCAGCAGCTCCCAAGGTGGTAGCGGGGGTGAGACCCAGTACTTC
v_gene: TRBV11-3
j_gene: TRBJ2-5
d_gene: TRBD2
abundance: once

CDR3aa: CASSIDINSPLHF
CDR3nt: TGTGCCAGTAGTATAGACATTAATTCACCCCTCCACTTT
v_gene: TRBV19
j_gene: TRBJ1-6
d_gene: .
abundance: .

CDR3aa: CASFPGAGTYNEQFF
CDR3nt: TGTGCCAGCTTCCCAGGAGCGGGGACCTACAATGAGCAGTTCTTC
v_gene: TRBV18
j_gene: TRBJ2-1
d_gene: TRBD2
abundance: .

CDR3aa: CASMGASSFHF
CDR3nt: TGTGCCAGTATGGGGGCCAGTAGTTTCCACTTC
v_gene: TRBV19
j_gene: TRBJ2-5
d_gene: .
abundance: .

CDR3aa: CASSPLAGGGDEQFF
CDR3nt: TGTGCCAGCTCACCCCTAGCGGGGGGCGGGGATGAGCAGTTCTTC
v_gene: TRBV18
j_gene: TRBJ2-1
d_gene: TRBD2
abundance: few